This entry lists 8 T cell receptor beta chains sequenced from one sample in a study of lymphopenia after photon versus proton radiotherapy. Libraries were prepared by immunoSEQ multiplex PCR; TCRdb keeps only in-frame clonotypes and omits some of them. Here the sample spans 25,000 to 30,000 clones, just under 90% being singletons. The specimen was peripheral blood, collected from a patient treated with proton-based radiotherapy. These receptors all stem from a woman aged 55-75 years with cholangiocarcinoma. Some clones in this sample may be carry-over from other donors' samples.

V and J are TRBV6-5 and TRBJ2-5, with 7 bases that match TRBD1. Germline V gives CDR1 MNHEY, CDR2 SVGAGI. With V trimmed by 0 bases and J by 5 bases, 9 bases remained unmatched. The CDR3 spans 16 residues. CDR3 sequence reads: CASSYSYRGFRETQYF. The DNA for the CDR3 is TGTGCCAGCAGTTACTCGTACAGGGGATTTAGGGAGACCCAGTACTTC.

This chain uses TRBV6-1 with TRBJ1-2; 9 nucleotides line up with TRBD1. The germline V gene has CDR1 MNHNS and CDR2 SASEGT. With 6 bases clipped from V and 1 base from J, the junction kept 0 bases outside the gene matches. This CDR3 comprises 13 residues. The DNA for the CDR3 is TGTGCCAGCAGGGACAGGGGTAACTATGGCTACACCTTC. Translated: CASRDRGNYGYTF.

The CDR3 is CATSMGARAQYF. CDR3 nucleotides: TGTGCCACCAGCATGGGGGCAAGGGCCCAGTACTTC. The V call is TRBV15, the J call TRBJ2-5, with D tentatively TRBD1 (6 bases). CDR3 size: 12 residues. Germline-derived CDR1 and CDR2 are LNHNV and YYDKDF (reference sequence). V dropped 4 bases and J dropped 9 bases, with 12 bases sitting between them.

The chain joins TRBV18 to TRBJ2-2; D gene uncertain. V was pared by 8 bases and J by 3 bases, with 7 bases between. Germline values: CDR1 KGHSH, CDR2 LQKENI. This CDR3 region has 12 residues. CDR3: CASPRDTGELFF. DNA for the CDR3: TGTGCCAGCCCTAGGGACACCGGGGAGCTGTTTTTT.

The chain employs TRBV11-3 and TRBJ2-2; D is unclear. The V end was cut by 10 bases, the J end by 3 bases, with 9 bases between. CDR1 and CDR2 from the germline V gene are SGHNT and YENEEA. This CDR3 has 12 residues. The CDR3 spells CATSKDTGELFF. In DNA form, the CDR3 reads TGTGCCACCTCAAAGGACACCGGGGAGCTGTTTTTT.

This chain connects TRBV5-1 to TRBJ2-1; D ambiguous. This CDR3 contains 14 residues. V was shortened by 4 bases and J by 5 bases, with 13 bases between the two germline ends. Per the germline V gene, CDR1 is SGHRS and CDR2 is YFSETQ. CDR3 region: CASSILDANNEQFF. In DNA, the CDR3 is TGCGCCAGCAGCATACTGGACGCTAACAATGAGCAGTTCTTC. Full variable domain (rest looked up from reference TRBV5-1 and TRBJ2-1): KAGVTQTPRYLIKTRGQQVTLSCSPISGHRSVSWYQQTPGQGLQFLFEYFSETQRNKGNFPGRFSGRQFSNSRSEMNVSTLELGDSALYLCASSILDANNEQFFGPGTRLTVL.

The CDR3 is CASSQGPDGYTF. CDR3 in DNA: TGTGCCAGCAGCCAGGGACCGGATGGCTACACCTTC. The gene calls are TRBV9 and TRBJ1-2; TRBD1 is a possible D gene (5 bases). The CDR3 totals 12 residues. Germline V CDR1 and CDR2: SGDLS, YYNGEE. The V and J ends lost 4 bases and 6 bases respectively, with 10 bases between them.

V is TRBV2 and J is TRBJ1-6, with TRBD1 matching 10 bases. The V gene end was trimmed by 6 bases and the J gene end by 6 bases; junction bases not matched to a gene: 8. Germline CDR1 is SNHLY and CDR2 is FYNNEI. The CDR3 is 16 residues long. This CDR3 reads CASRTGGYLANSPLHF. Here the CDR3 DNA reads TGTGCCAGCAGGACAGGGGGCTACTTGGCTAATTCACCCCTCCACTTT. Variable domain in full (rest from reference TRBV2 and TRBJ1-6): EPEVTQTPSHQVTQMGQEVILRCVPISNHLYFYWYRQILGQKVEFLVSFYNNEISEKSEIFDDQFSVERPDGSNFTLKIRSTKLEDSAMYFCASRTGGYLANSPLHFGNGTRLTVT.